This T cell receptor (beta chain) appears in the sequencing data of a study of blood T cell repertoires in COVID-19 (dated by TCRdb to about 2020). With regard to the full study: The collaborator samples originated in the United States, Italy and Spain and spanned the acute and convalescent phases of COVID-19. The dataset comprised deeply sampled blood TCRbeta repertoires from subjects exposed to, actively infected with, or recovered from COVID-19. The samples were drawn from two sources: the first 160 participants of the ongoing ImmuneRACE study, and over 950 subjects contributed by 6 global collaborators. Where available, HLA class I and class II types were taken from metadata supplied by the sample provider and were not determined by assay-based typing. A freely available public database, intended as a resource for researchers studying the immune response to SARS-CoV-2, is where the repertoires were released. The sample metadata nearly always contained a de-identified subject ID, COVID-19 status, age in years and sex. The prospective study material was composed of cDNA or gDNA derived from T cells, B-cell-depleted T cells, or PBMCs.

The immunoSEQ Assay, a bias-controlled multiplex PCR, was used to amplify TCRbeta CDR3 regions from genomic DNA. The paper's processing steps were these. The number of nucleated cells in each sample was estimated from the amplification of reference gene primers within the assay. To quantify the absolute abundance of each unique TCRbeta CDR3 rearrangement, sequence reads were collapsed and filtered. Productive Simpson clonality was computed per sample as the square root of Simpson's diversity index over productive rearrangements. As stored in TCRdb, this immuneACCESS dataset retains in-frame rearrangements with V and J assigned. A fraction of the clones does not appear; measured against another copy, unresolved V genes explain less than half of the discrepancy, and the remainder lacks a known reason. V, J and clone size are taken as reported in that table, and D and trimming were inferred from the DNA itself. For this sample there are about 64,000 clones; 88% appear just once. The ten largest clonotypes hold over 9% of the sample.

To note about this clone: Its cognate antigen has yet to be identified. Per-nucleotide qualities are absent, and no much larger clonotype sits a single base away.

Participants in the prospective study were enrolled through a virtual design, were aged roughly 18 to 100 years, and lived in approximately 25 United States geographic areas. Cohort assignment in the prospective study relied on participant-reported clinical history from a screening survey and a study questionnaire. For ImmuneRACE Cohort 3, a participant was defined as recovered based on two consecutive negative NP/OP PCR tests, clearance by a healthcare professional, or resolution of symptoms. In the prospective study, whole blood, serum and a nasopharyngeal or oropharyngeal swab were collected from each participant by mobile phlebotomists. Over a roughly 2-month period, participants in the prospective study had the option of providing additional blood draws and questionnaires. Prospective study blood samples were shipped either frozen or at room temperature before DNA extraction. V and J are truncated by 8 bases and 4 bases respectively, leaving an intervening sequence of 20 bases. The CDR1 and CDR2 encoded by the germline V gene are MRHNA and SNTAGT. The CDR3 numbers 15 residues from cysteine through phenylalanine. The only DNA kept is the CDR3, 45 bases in frame from the first base.

The paper's findings and limits, for the study overall: Clinical and demographic metadata were provided uncurated, with the amount varying by source and participant.

The sample consisted of PBMCs or T cells enriched from blood (not recorded which). The TCR comes from a middle-aged woman who had recovered from COVID-19. This sequence uses TRBV6-4 and TRBJ1-2; the D gene is perhaps TRBD1, from 5 matching bases. The nucleotide sequence is given as TGTGCCAGCTCTGAGTCGGCAGGGCACGGCTATGGCTACACCTTC. This is translated as CASSESAGHGYGYTF.